The 20 T cell receptor beta chains below come from one sample, sequenced in a study of shared clonotypes between healthy human individuals. Terminally differentiated effector memory CD45RA+ cells were excluded by CCR7 positive selection of CD45RO-negative cells. Sequencing was performed with immunoSEQ multiplex PCR; in TCRdb, only in-frame clones are kept and a portion is missing. The sample yields some 2,000,000 clones, roughly 94% seen once. Sequencing used naive CD8+ T cells sorted from blood. The receptors were sampled from a man younger than 35 in good health.

Comment on this clone: The sample holds other DNA sequences that translate to the same CDR3. The chain uses TRBV5-1 and TRBJ2-4; D remains unclear. Germline V lookup: CDR1 SGHRS, CDR2 YFSETQ. V was cut by 0 bases and J by 1 base, with 5 bases left in between. The CDR3 totals 14 residues. CDR3 in DNA: TGCGCCAGCAGCTTGGTAGGGGCCAAAAACATTCAGTACTTC. This gives the protein CASSLVGAKNIQYF. Drawing the rest from reference TRBV5-1 and TRBJ2-4, the complete variable domain is KAGVTQTPRYLIKTRGQQVTLSCSPISGHRSVSWYQQTPGQGLQFLFEYFSETQRNKGNFPGRFSGRQFSNSRSEMNVSTLELGDSALYLCASSLVGAKNIQYFGAGTRLSVL.

This chain uses TRBV4-1 with TRBJ2-1, with 9 bases fitting TRBD2. Germline CDR1 and CDR2: MGHRA and YSYEKL. V gave up 1 base and J gave up 7 bases; unmatched junction bases: 8. There are 16 residues in the CDR3. The CDR3 region is CASSQARGGGENEQFF. CDR3 coding DNA: TGCGCCAGCAGCCAAGCGAGGGGCGGGGGGGAGAATGAGCAGTTCTTC.

As to this clone: At the DNA level, this CDR3 is encoded by other sequences in the same sample as well. The rearrangement joins TRBV27 to TRBJ2-7; no clear D gene. Germline assignment: CDR1 MNHEY and CDR2 SMNVEV (reference sequence). Between the trimmed V and J ends, which lost 2 bases and 3 bases, there was a span of 8 bases. The CDR3 is 13 residues long. The CDR3 reads CASSLSTLYEQYF. Written as DNA, the CDR3 is TGTGCCAGCAGTTTAAGCACCCTCTACGAGCAGTACTTC.

This chain uses TRBV2 with TRBJ2-7; D possibly corresponds to TRBD1 (5 bases). The CDR3 extends over 13 amino acids. Trimming pared 7 bases from V and 6 bases from J, leaving 16 bases between. Germline V gene data show CDR1 as SNHLY and CDR2 as FYNNEI. The CDR3 sequence is CASTTVLSVEQYF. The DNA of the CDR3 is TGTGCCAGCACGACAGTTTTGTCTGTCGAGCAGTACTTC.

V and J are TRBV27 and TRBJ2-7; 9 nucleotides line up with TRBD1. J lost 1 base, V lost 6 bases, and 19 bases had no gene match. CDR3 length: 19 amino acids. The V gene's germline CDR1 is MNHEY and CDR2 SMNVEV (reference sequence). CDR3: CASSPGTGKALYHSYEQYF. In DNA form, the CDR3 reads TGTGCCAGCAGCCCGGGGACAGGGAAGGCCCTATATCATTCCTACGAGCAGTACTTC.

The chain recombines TRBV27 with TRBJ1-6, with TRBD1 matching 9 bases. The germline CDR1 and CDR2 sequences are MNHEY and SMNVEV (reference sequence). J was trimmed by 5 bases and V by 7 bases; bases with no gene match: 6. The CDR3 is 15 amino acids. Here the CDR3 DNA reads TGTGCCAGCACCCCGGGGACAGGGAATAATTCACCCCTCCACTTT. It translates to CASTPGTGNNSPLHF.

V is TRBV27 and J is TRBJ2-7; a possible D gene is TRBD2 (5 bases). Trimming stripped 3 bases from V and 5 bases from J, with 14 bases between. Germline loops: CDR1 MNHEY, CDR2 SMNVEV (reference sequence). The CDR3 contains 14 residues. The CDR3 sequence is CASSFSSHKDEQYF. In DNA form, the CDR3 reads TGTGCCAGCAGTTTCTCTAGCCACAAAGACGAGCAGTACTTC.

J is TRBJ2-7 and V is TRBV19, with TRBD2 as a possible D gene (6 bases). V lost 8 bases to trimming and J lost 7 bases, with 18 bases between them. The CDR3 loop spans 13 amino acids. The germline V gene has CDR1 LNHDA and CDR2 SQIVND (reference sequence). The CDR3 region is CASGTALLREQYF. The CDR3 nucleotides are TGTGCCAGTGGGACTGCCCTTTTGAGGGAGCAGTACTTC.

The rearrangement joins TRBV5-4 to TRBJ2-7; a possible D gene is TRBD2 (5 bases). This CDR3 is 15 amino acids long. Trimming shortened V by 0 bases and J by 1 base, and 11 bases separated the two germline ends. Per germline, CDR1 SGHNT and CDR2 YYREEE (reference sequence). The DNA for the CDR3 is TGTGCCAGCAGCTTGGCCCCGGACTGGTCCTACGAGCAGTACTTC. Protein product: CASSLAPDWSYEQYF.

V and J are TRBV5-6 and TRBJ2-7; TRBD2 aligns across 10 bases. Germline loops: CDR1 SGHDT, CDR2 YYEEEE. The V gene end was trimmed by 6 bases and the J gene end by 6 bases; junction bases not matched to a gene: 15. This CDR3 is built from 16 residues. In DNA form, the CDR3 reads TGTGCCAGCACCATAATGTCTAGCGGGAGTGGGGTCGAGCAGTACTTC. Residues: CASTIMSSGSGVEQYF.

The J gene is TRBJ2-7, the V gene TRBV14; 10 bases are shared with TRBD2. The CDR3 has 20 amino acids. Germline V lookup: CDR1 SGHDN, CDR2 FVKESK. V was clipped by 0 bases and J by 6 bases; unmatched bases: 20. The CDR3 bases are TGTGCCAGCAGCCAAGAAATCTATGTGTCCTCGAAACTAGCGGGACCCGAGCAGTACTTC. The encoded protein is CASSQEIYVSSKLAGPEQYF.

The rearrangement uses TRBV7-9 and TRBJ2-1, with 15 nucleotides matching TRBD2. The CDR3 spans 17 residues. The ends lost 4 bases at V and 7 bases at J; junction bases unmatched: 8. Germline loops: CDR1 SEHNR, CDR2 FQNEAQ (reference sequence). DNA for the CDR3: TGTGCCAGCAGCTCCCAGGTGGGGACTAGCGGGGGGAATGAGCAGTTCTTC. Translated, it gives CASSSQVGTSGGNEQFF.

This chain joins TRBV5-1 and TRBJ1-2; D gene uncertain. This CDR3 comprises 14 residues. The germline CDR1 and CDR2 sequences are SGHRS and YFSETQ. V was shortened by 4 bases and J by 0 bases, with 10 bases between the two germline ends. The CDR3 loop is CASSADRANYGYTF. In DNA form, the CDR3 reads TGCGCCAGCAGCGCCGATAGGGCTAACTATGGCTACACCTTC.

The chain is built from TRBV5-2 and TRBJ2-2; TRBD2 was called by the table and not checked on the DNA. TRBV5-2 is a pseudogene segment. This CDR3 is built from 24 residues. The CDR3 nucleotides are TGTGCCAGCAACCCGTCGACAGACCAACCGGGACTAGCGGCTCTACCTCCCAACACCGGGGAGCTGTTTTTT. Translation gives CASNPSTDQPGLAALPPNTGELFF.

This chain connects TRBV9 to TRBJ1-1; 11 bases align to TRBD1. The trim removed 4 bases at V and 3 bases at J, leaving 5 bases unmatched. This CDR3 contains 15 residues. The germline V gene encodes CDR1 SGDLS and CDR2 YYNGEE. Here the CDR3 reads CASSYGQGADTEAFF. CDR3 bases: TGTGCCAGCAGCTACGGACAGGGGGCAGACACTGAAGCTTTCTTT.

This chain connects TRBV5-1 to TRBJ2-3; 8 nucleotides line up with TRBD2. CDR3 size: 16 residues. The ends lost 3 bases at V and 2 bases at J; junction bases unmatched: 8. CDR1 is SGHRS, CDR2 YFSETQ, per germline. The CDR3 loop is CASSSPIAGLTDTQYF. Written as DNA, the CDR3 is TGCGCCAGCAGCTCTCCTATAGCGGGGCTCACAGATACGCAGTATTTT.

The chain employs TRBV7-9 and TRBJ2-7; D gene ambiguous. Germline CDR1 SEHNR, CDR2 FQNEAQ (reference sequence). The CDR3 consists of 15 residues. V was cut by 5 bases and J by 0 bases, with 14 bases left in between. The CDR3 DNA reads as TGTGCCAGCAGCCCCGGGTTCGGTACCTCCTACGAGCAGTACTTC. Translating gives CASSPGFGTSYEQYF.

V is TRBV9 and J is TRBJ1-2; D possibly corresponds to TRBD1 (5 bases). The CDR3 covers 18 residues. Trimming removed 4 bases at V and 4 bases at J, with 26 bases between. Germline V gene data show CDR1 as SGDLS and CDR2 as YYNGEE. CDR3 loop: CASSLNRDGKPVGYGYTF. The CDR3 DNA follows: TGTGCCAGCAGCCTGAACCGGGACGGGAAACCAGTCGGCTATGGCTACACCTTC.

The J gene is TRBJ2-7, the V gene TRBV28, with D possibly TRBD1 on 5 matching bases. Deletions cut 6 bases from V and 6 bases from J, with 12 bases between. The CDR3 loop spans 12 amino acids. In germline, CDR1 is MDHEN, CDR2 SYDVKM. CDR3 protein: CASSLRVSEQYF. CDR3 nucleotide sequence: TGTGCCAGCAGCCTCAGGGTTTCCGAGCAGTACTTC.

The chain recombines TRBV11-1 with TRBJ2-7; possibly TRBD2 for D (6 bases). The germline V and J ends were trimmed by 4 bases and 3 bases, with 13 bases remaining between them. The CDR3 has 14 residues. The germline V gene has CDR1 SGHAT and CDR2 FQDESV (reference sequence). CDR3 loop: CASSSSSTSYEQYF. CDR3 bases: TGTGCCAGCAGCTCTTCTTCGACTAGCTACGAGCAGTACTTC.